This T cell receptor beta chain was recorded in a study of OX40 agonist ivuxolimab in advanced cancers. Study at large: Every patient in dose escalation had hepatocellular carcinoma, melanoma, renal cell or head and neck cancer.

Assay used: immunoSEQ multiplex PCR; TCRdb lists only in-frame clones, some missing. The table lists about 120,000 clones, 80% to 90% of them singletons. This CDR3 is 14 amino acids long. CDR1 and CDR2 (germline): MNHNS, SASEGT. With 6 bases removed from V and 4 bases from J, the gap between germline ends came to 15 bases. This sequence originates from an adult with an advanced solid tumor such as melanoma, head and neck, liver or kidney cancer. Sequences were derived from CD4+ or CD8+ T cells sorted from blood, sampled in a trial of the OX40 agonist ivuxolimab. The J gene is TRBJ1-2, the V gene TRBV6-1; D not certain. The CDR3 loop is CASRELTDSYGYTF. The CDR3 DNA is TGTGCCAGCAGGGAGCTGACGGATTCCTATGGCTACACCTTC.